These 12 T cell receptor beta chains were sequenced from one sample in a study of tumour-infiltrating T cells in Burkitt lymphoma. TCRdb keeps only in-frame clones here, not all; method: immunoSEQ multiplex PCR. The sample contains around 490 clones, approximately 17% of which appear only once. Sequenced sample: tumor tissue. These receptors were taken from a human donor with Burkitt lymphoma.

This clone was counted a few times. The chain couples TRBV5-1 to TRBJ2-2; a possible D gene is TRBD2 (6 bases). This CDR3 comprises 17 residues. CDR1 is SGHRS, CDR2 YFSETQ, per germline. Trimming pared 0 bases from V and 7 bases from J, leaving 19 bases between. Written as DNA, the CDR3 is TGCGCCAGCAGCTTGGAGGTGTCGGGAGACCCCATCGGGGAGCTGTTTTTT. Translated, it gives CASSLEVSGDPIGELFF.

The table lists this clone with a few counts. This sequence joins TRBV7-2 and TRBJ2-7; D could derive from TRBD1 or TRBD2 (6 bases each). This CDR3 has 13 amino acids. CDR1 is SGHTA and CDR2 is FQGNSA in the germline V gene. Deletions cut 2 bases from V and 5 bases from J, with 10 bases between. CDR3 region: CASSLLGGHEQYF. The DNA of the CDR3 is TGTGCCAGCAGCTTATTGGGGGGCCACGAGCAGTACTTC.

This clone showed up just a few times. The CDR3 bases are TGTGCCAGCAGTGACCGTAGCGGCCTTTGGGAGACCCAGTACTTC. Translating gives CASSDRSGLWETQYF. The chain employs TRBV6-1 and TRBJ2-5; D is perhaps TRBD2 (6 bases). The CDR3 has 15 residues. Germline V gives CDR1 MNHNS, CDR2 SASEGT. V lost 3 bases, J lost 5 bases, and 16 bases lay in between.

The chain is built from TRBV28 and TRBJ1-5; TRBD1 might be the D (5 bases). Trimming removed 2 bases from V and 0 bases from J, with 8 bases in between. CDR3 length equals 15 residues. In germline, CDR1 is MDHEN, CDR2 SYDVKM. CDR3 region: CASSLTGYSNQPQHF. CDR3 in DNA: TGTGCCAGCAGTTTAACAGGTTATAGCAATCAGCCCCAGCATTTT.

V and J are TRBV6-5 and TRBJ2-3; 12 bases fit TRBD2. In germline, CDR1 is MNHEY, CDR2 SVGAGI. The junction had 4 bases not matched to a gene; V was cut back by 5 bases and J by 7 bases. CDR3 length: 14 amino acids. The CDR3 reads CASSTSGRRHTQYF. CDR3 coding DNA: TGTGCCAGCAGTACTAGCGGGAGGAGGCATACGCAGTATTTT.

The chain couples TRBV7-8 to TRBJ2-7, with no clear D. This CDR3 region has 12 residues. Germline-derived CDR1 and CDR2 are SGHVS and FQNEAQ. Trimming cost V 4 bases and J 6 bases, with 10 bases left between them. The CDR3 DNA sequence: TGTGCCAGCAGCTCAGATACTCGCGAGCAGTACTTC. Encoded protein: CASSSDTREQYF. The full variable domain, completed using reference TRBV7-8 and TRBJ2-7, is GAGVSQSPRYKVAKRGQDVALRCDPISGHVSLFWYQQALGQGPEFLTYFQNEAQLDKSGLPSDRFFAERPEGSVSTLKIQRTQQEDSAVYLCASSSDTREQYFGPGTRLTVT.

This clone has only a few counts. The gene calls are TRBV5-1 and TRBJ2-7; 13 bases are a match to TRBD2. V was pared by 1 base and J by 6 bases, with 16 bases of the junction left unmatched. The CDR3 covers 19 residues. The germline V gene has CDR1 SGHRS and CDR2 YFSETQ. CDR3 sequence: CASSLPLGQPGLAGSEQYF. DNA of the CDR3: TGCGCCAGCAGCTTGCCCCTGGGGCAGCCGGGACTAGCGGGATCCGAGCAGTACTTC.

The J gene is TRBJ2-5, the V gene TRBV7-2, with D perhaps being TRBD1 or TRBD2 (5 bases each). CDR1 is SGHTA and CDR2 is FQGNSA in the germline V gene. V was shortened by 5 bases and J by 2 bases, with 15 bases between the two germline ends. The CDR3 runs 15 residues. CDR3 bases: TGTGCCAGCAGCGGACAAGCGGCCCTTCAAGAGACCCAGTACTTC. This translates into CASSGQAALQETQYF.

The sample holds one count of this clone. The rearrangement joins TRBV5-5 to TRBJ1-2; unclear D gene. Trimming removed 4 bases from V and 4 bases from J, with 11 bases in between. This CDR3 is 13 amino acids long. CDR1 and CDR2 (germline): SGHKS, YYEKEE (reference sequence). The chain's CDR3 is CASSTEWFYGYTF. In DNA, the CDR3 is TGTGCCAGCAGCACCGAGTGGTTCTATGGCTACACCTTC.

CDR3 region: CSVARDSHEQFF. The CDR3 nucleotides read TGCAGCGTTGCTCGGGACAGCCATGAGCAGTTCTTC. The V call is TRBV29-1, the J call TRBJ2-1; 7 bases align to TRBD1. CDR3 length: 12 amino acids. Looked up from germline, CDR1 is SQVTM and CDR2 is ANQGSEA. With 4 bases clipped from V and 8 bases from J, the junction kept 5 bases outside the gene matches.

The CDR3 here is CASSPDWGHLGELFF. The CDR3 nucleotides read TGTGCCAGCAGCCCCGACTGGGGTCATCTCGGGGAGCTGTTTTTT. The chain combines TRBV9 with TRBJ2-2; D is undetermined. The V gene lost 4 bases and the J gene lost 7 bases, with 17 bases spanning the gap. The germline gives CDR1 SGDLS, CDR2 YYNGEE. CDR3 length: 15 amino acids.

The chain joins TRBV19 to TRBJ2-2; 12 bases are a match to TRBD2. CDR3 size: 16 residues. Trimming took 5 bases from V and 3 from J; bases not matched to a gene: 4. Germline V gene sequence: CDR1 LNHDA, CDR2 SQIVND (reference sequence). This CDR3 reads CASSASGRADTGELFF. The CDR3 DNA is TGTGCCAGTAGTGCTAGCGGGAGGGCCGACACCGGGGAGCTGTTTTTT. Full variable domain (remainder filled in from reference TRBV19 and TRBJ2-2): DGGITQSPKYLFRKEGQNVTLSCEQNLNHDAMYWYRQDPGQGLRLIYYSQIVNDFQKGDIAEGYSVSREKKESFPLTVTSAQKNPTAFYLCASSASGRADTGELFFGEGSRLTVL.